This record looks at one TCR beta chain sequence and its context. This clone has more than one count but fewer than ten. Its antigen remains unidentified. Within one base of it there is no much larger clone, and no base qualities were kept. These data are taken from a study of OX40 agonist ivuxolimab in advanced cancers. The study in broad terms: Ivuxolimab was a fully human IgG2 agonistic monoclonal antibody targeting the costimulatory receptor OX40 (CD134). Intravenous ivuxolimab was administered to patients every 2 weeks at six dose levels: 0.01, 0.1, 0.3, 1.5, 3 and 10 mg/kg. Of the roughly 50 dose-escalation patients, hepatocellular carcinoma was present in some 19, melanoma in roughly 15, renal cell carcinoma in 9 and head and neck cancer in 9. The dose-escalation cohort was 80% to 90% male with a mean age of around 62 years, ranging from about 20 to 80. Prior anti-PD-1, anti-PD-L1 or anti-CTLA-4 therapy was permitted, and checkpoint inhibitors had been received by about 36% of dose-escalation patients. Partial responses occurred in three dose-escalation patients: two with cutaneous melanoma and one with hepatocellular carcinoma. The point of sequencing TCRbeta in the periphery was to test whether ivuxolimab changed TCR sequence diversity and drove clonal T-cell expansion. The paper describes the monotherapy dose-escalation part (N ≈ 52 patients) of the phase I trial of ivuxolimab.

The trial excluded patients who had a history of autoimmune disease or who were on systemic immunosuppression. Peripheral blood for TCR sequencing was collected from all dose cohorts at baseline, on cycle 4 day 1, and on cycle 7 day 1. Samples were obtained from an open-label, multicenter, first-in-human phase I dose-escalation trial of ivuxolimab. Adults with locally advanced or metastatic head and neck squamous cell, hepatocellular, melanoma or renal cell carcinoma were enrolled in the trial. CD4+ and CD8+ T cells were sorted separately from peripheral blood before TCR sequencing. According to the germline V gene, CDR1 reads LGHNA and CDR2 reads YNFKEQ. Spanning cysteine to phenylalanine, the CDR3 consists of 14 amino acids. The DNA shown is the 42-base CDR3, in frame from base 1. Trimming at the junction amounts to 7 bases on V and 6 bases on J, and the germline ends lie 15 bases apart. Genomic DNA was isolated from the sorted cells so that the TCRbeta CDR3 region could be sequenced. The immunoSEQ Assay was used to sequence the TCRbeta CDR3 regions. Entries here come from immuneACCESS through TCRdb and include only in-frame sequences with V and J called. Some clones fail to appear in such tables; in the studies checked, an unresolved V gene covers under half of the shortfall, and the cause of the remainder is unknown. This sample lists around 18,000 clones; about 83% were detected once. Together, the top ten hold roughly 13% of the sample.

Study-level results and caveats: Low levels of normalized T-cell clonal expansion were also shown by some nonresponding patients. In partial responders in the 0.1-3.0 mg/kg groups, normalized peripheral clonal expansion was found to be among the lowest, especially among CD8+ T cells. On average, CD8+ T cells showed more expanded clones than CD4+ T cells after ivuxolimab. At doses of 0.1 to 3.0 mg/kg, clonal expansion of both CD4+ and CD8+ T cells in blood was seen between baseline and week 6. Which antigens the clonally expanded peripheral T cells were specific for was not determined.

The receptor chain draws on TRBV4-2 and TRBJ2-2, with TRBD2 perhaps the D gene, on 5 matching bases. This clonotype originated in an adult with an advanced solid tumor such as melanoma, head and neck, liver or kidney cancer. Material: CD4+ or CD8+ T cells sorted from blood, obtained in a trial of the OX40 agonist ivuxolimab. The CDR3: CASKGPLGAGELFF. The bases read TGTGCCAGCAAAGGGCCACTCGGGGCCGGGGAGCTGTTTTTT.